This is a list of T cell receptor beta chains from one sample in a study of T cell responses to AZD1222 COVID-19 vaccine. Profiling relied on immunoSEQ multiplex PCR, and the TCRdb table lists in-frame clones only, not all of them. The sample lists about 90,000 clones, around nine tenths occurring once. This sample comprised peripheral blood, obtained on day 0 of MenACWY control vaccination. The source is an adult in good health. The CDR3 runs from the conserved cysteine through the conserved F or W. The D gene is left open where the match is weak. Where a row states a size, it is once, few, many or the class of an expanded clone; other rows omit it.

d_call	cdr3_length	clone_size	v_call	j_call	cdr3_aa	cdr3_nt
.	14	.	TRBV5-1	TRBJ2-2	CASSLGPKPGELFF	TGCGCCAGCAGCTTGGGACCTAAACCCGGGGAGCTGTTTTTT
.	16	.	TRBV27	TRBJ1-5	CASSLRRVAGNQPQHF	TGTGCCAGCAGTCTCCGCAGGGTTGCGGGCAATCAGCCCCAGCATTTT
TRBD1	16	once	TRBV23-1	TRBJ1-1	CASSQHQRQGRTEAFF	TGCGCCAGCAGTCAACACCAAAGACAGGGAAGGACTGAAGCTTTCTTT
.	15	.	TRBV7-2	TRBJ1-2	CASSLATPSIYGYTF	TGTGCCAGCAGCTTAGCGACACCAAGTATCTATGGCTACACCTTC
.	13	.	TRBV18	TRBJ1-1	CASFVEGGTEAFF	TGTGCCAGCTTTGTAGAGGGCGGGACTGAAGCTTTCTTT
TRBD1	13	.	TRBV18	TRBJ1-1	CASSPGQGAEAFF	TGTGCCAGCTCACCAGGACAGGGCGCTGAAGCTTTCTTT
.	17	.	TRBV3-1/TRBV3-2	TRBJ2-7	CASSQDFSGSRPYEQYF	TGTGCCAGCAGCCAAGATTTTAGTGGGAGTAGACCCTACGAGCAGTACTTC
TRBD1	16	.	TRBV28	TRBJ1-3	CASKEGQGLSGNTIYF	TGTGCCAGCAAGGAGGGACAGGGGCTCTCTGGAAACACCATATATTTT
TRBD1	13	.	TRBV12-3/TRBV12-4	TRBJ1-4	CASSLYRGEKLFF	TGTGCCAGCAGTTTATACAGGGGGGAAAAACTGTTTTTT
TRBD1	15	once	TRBV19	TRBJ2-7	CASSIDRGRIYEQYF	TGTGCCAGTAGTATAGACAGGGGGCGGATCTACGAGCAGTACTTC
.	13	.	TRBV18	TRBJ2-3	CASSRESRDTQYF	TGTGCCAGCTCAAGGGAATCGAGAGATACGCAGTATTTT
.	16	.	TRBV15	TRBJ1-6	CATSTRPLDSNSPLHF	TGTGCCACCAGCACCCGACCGTTGGACAGCAATTCACCCCTCCACTTT
TRBD1	15	.	TRBV9	TRBJ2-7	CASSKGTGGFYEQYF	TGTGCCAGCAGCAAGGGGACAGGGGGGTTTTACGAGCAGTACTTC
.	16	.	TRBV19	TRBJ1-4	CASSQPRTATNEKLFF	TGTGCCAGTAGCCAGCCTCGGACAGCCACTAATGAAAAACTGTTTTTT
TRBD1	14	.	TRBV6-5	TRBJ2-5	CASSTGDVQETQYF	TGTGCCAGTTCTACAGGGGACGTGCAAGAGACCCAGTACTTC
.	14	.	TRBV19	TRBJ1-3	CASSIGIDTNTIYF	TGTGCCAGTAGTATTGGGATAGACACAAACACCATATATTTT
.	15	.	TRBV19	TRBJ1-2	CASNQDRQPNYGYTF	TGTGCCAGTAACCAAGACAGGCAGCCTAACTATGGCTACACCTTC
TRBD1	14	.	TRBV30	TRBJ2-7	CAWSTGQGYHEQYF	TGTGCCTGGAGTACCGGACAGGGGTACCACGAGCAGTACTTC
TRBD1	13	.	TRBV15	TRBJ2-5	CATSRDRQETQYF	TGTGCCACCAGTAGGGACAGGCAAGAGACCCAGTACTTC
.	15	.	TRBV5-4	TRBJ1-2	CASSLGGPQGYGYTF	TGTGCCAGCAGCTTGGGGGGGCCCCAGGGCTATGGCTACACCTTC
.	13	.	TRBV5-4	TRBJ2-3	CASKIQGLDTQYF	TGTGCCAGCAAAATACAGGGTTTAGATACGCAGTATTTT
.	15	.	TRBV7-2	TRBJ2-2	CASSFSDGYTGELFF	TGTGCCAGCAGCTTTTCGGACGGATACACCGGGGAGCTGTTTTTT
.	15	.	TRBV6-5	TRBJ2-7	CASSYSGLQGNEQYF	TGTGCCAGCAGTTACTCGGGGTTGCAGGGTAACGAGCAGTACTTC
.	12	.	TRBV29-1	TRBJ1-1	CSVRPLNTEAFF	TGCAGCGTTAGACCCCTGAACACTGAAGCTTTCTTT
TRBD1	15	.	TRBV18	TRBJ1-2	CASSLEWDSYGSYTF	TGTGCCAGCTCACTAGAATGGGACAGCTATGGTAGCTACACCTTC
.	16	.	TRBV7-3	TRBJ2-1	CASSPTPGRAYNEQFF	TGTGCCAGCAGCCCAACCCCGGGGCGGGCCTACAATGAGCAGTTCTTC
TRBD1	17	.	TRBV18	TRBJ1-5	CASSPRGTGGGNQPQHF	TGTGCCAGCTCACCAAGGGGGACAGGGGGAGGCAATCAGCCCCAGCATTTT
.	13	.	TRBV7-2	TRBJ2-1	CASSFTAYNEQFF	TGTGCCAGCAGCTTTACAGCCTACAATGAGCAGTTCTTC
.	14	.	TRBV3-1/TRBV3-2	TRBJ1-2	CASSPGDGNYGYTF	TGTGCCAGCAGCCCAGGGGACGGAAACTATGGCTACACCTTC
.	12	.	TRBV30	TRBJ1-2	CAGGRTRYGYTF	TGTGCCGGGGGGAGGACCCGCTATGGCTACACCTTC
TRBD1	17	.	TRBV2	TRBJ1-6	CASRSGGARFRNSPLHF	TGTGCCAGCAGATCAGGGGGCGCGCGTTTTAGGAATTCACCCCTCCACTTT
.	14	.	TRBV7-8	TRBJ1-5	CASSSGKFNQPQHF	TGTGCCAGCAGCTCCGGCAAATTCAATCAGCCCCAGCATTTT